Here is one TCR beta chain with its context. What it binds is not known. The authors obtained over 95% purity in all sorted populations. cDNA synthesis used the whole RNA isolate, giving expressed TCRB sequences. The repertoire was sequenced with immunoSEQ multiplex PCR; TCRdb's copy has only in-frame clones and lacks some. The top ten clones hold 0.017% of a sample with approximately 270,000 clones, 14% of them seen once. The data originate from a study of beta chain features in type 1 diabetes. Broader study findings: A definitive answer on HLA type influencing TCRB rearrangement was not reached here. Moderately but significantly shorter TCRB CDR3s were found in Type 1 diabetes patients in all four CD4+ subsets.

Germline values: CDR1 LGHNA, CDR2 YNFKEQ. Trimming cost V 2 bases and J 8 bases; bases outside gene matches: 7. The CDR3 extends over 16 amino acids. Input material: naive CD4+ T cells from blood. The source of this sequence is a man aged 30 to 39 with type 1 diabetes. The chain couples TRBV4-2 to TRBJ2-1; 12 bases align to TRBD2. The CDR3 DNA reads as TGTGCCAGCAGCCAACAATCACTAGCGGGAGGTCATGAGCAGTTCTTC. This codes for CASSQQSLAGGHEQFF.